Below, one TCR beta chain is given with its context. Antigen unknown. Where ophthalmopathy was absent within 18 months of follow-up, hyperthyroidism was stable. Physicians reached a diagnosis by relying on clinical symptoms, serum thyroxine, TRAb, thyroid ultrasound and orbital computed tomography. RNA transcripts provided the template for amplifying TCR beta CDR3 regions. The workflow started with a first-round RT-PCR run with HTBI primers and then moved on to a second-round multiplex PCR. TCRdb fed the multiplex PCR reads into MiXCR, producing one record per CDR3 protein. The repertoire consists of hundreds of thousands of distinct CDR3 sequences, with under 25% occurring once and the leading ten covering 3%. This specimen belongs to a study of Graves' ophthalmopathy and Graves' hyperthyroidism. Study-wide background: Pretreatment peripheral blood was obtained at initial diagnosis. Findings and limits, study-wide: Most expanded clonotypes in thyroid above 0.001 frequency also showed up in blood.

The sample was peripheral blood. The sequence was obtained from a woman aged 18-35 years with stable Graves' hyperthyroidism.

This chain's CDR3 is CASITGVEAFF. CDR3 nucleotides: TGTGCCAGTATCACAGGGGTTGAAGCTTTCTTT. The chain links TRBV19 to TRBJ1-1; 7 positions match TRBD1. The CDR3 covers 11 residues. With V trimmed by 7 bases and J by 7 bases, 3 bases remained unmatched. Per the germline V gene, CDR1 is LNHDA and CDR2 is SQIVND (reference sequence).